This paragraph covers one TCR beta chain sequence. The data were obtained in a study of blood T cell repertoires in COVID-19. The overall study: The United States, Italy and Spain provided the acute and convalescent COVID-19 samples. In each case, the material was cDNA or gDNA derived from T cells, B-cell-depleted T cells, or PBMCs.

Methods used by the authors: Amplification of reference gene primers was used by the study to estimate nucleated cell counts. Only in-frame clones appear in the TCRdb table, and some are missing; sequencing was by immunoSEQ multiplex PCR. For V, J and clone size, that table is used; D and trimming come from the DNA. The data show over 250,000 clones, with 89% seen just once and around 2.1% held by the top ten. The CDR3 contains 11 residues. Deletions cut 7 bases from V and 7 bases from J, with 10 bases between. Germline CDR1 and CDR2: MRHNA and SNTAGT. The chain links TRBV6-4 to TRBJ1-2; maybe TRBD1 (5 bases). Source material: peripheral blood. The receptor was isolated from a middle-aged man with acute or convalescent COVID-19. The CDR3 DNA sequence: TGTGCCAGCACCCCGGGGGGTGGCTACACCTTC. Amino acid sequence: CASTPGGGYTF.